This T cell receptor (beta chain) appears in the sequencing data of a study of T cells in Graves' hyperthyroidism and ophthalmopathy. At least ten counts were recorded for this clonotype. V lost 2 bases, J lost 2 bases, and 9 bases lay in between. CDR3 size: 13 residues. The germline CDR1 and CDR2 sequences are DFQATT and SNEGSKA (reference sequence). RNA transcripts gave rise to amplified TCR beta CDR3 regions. HTBI primers were employed in a first-round RT-PCR of the TCR CDR3. TCRdb called the multiplex PCR reads again in MiXCR, with one record for every CDR3 protein. There are 500,000 or so distinct CDR3 sequences in the sample; more than 15% occur only once, and about 31% lies in the top ten.

Sample: blood. The origin of this receptor is a woman in her thirties with Graves' ophthalmopathy. The rearrangement links TRBV20-1 to TRBJ2-5; D could derive from TRBD1 or TRBD2 (5 bases each). The CDR3 DNA sequence: TGCAGTGCTAGACTCGAGGGGCAAGAGACCCAGTACTTC. Encoded protein: CSARLEGQETQYF.